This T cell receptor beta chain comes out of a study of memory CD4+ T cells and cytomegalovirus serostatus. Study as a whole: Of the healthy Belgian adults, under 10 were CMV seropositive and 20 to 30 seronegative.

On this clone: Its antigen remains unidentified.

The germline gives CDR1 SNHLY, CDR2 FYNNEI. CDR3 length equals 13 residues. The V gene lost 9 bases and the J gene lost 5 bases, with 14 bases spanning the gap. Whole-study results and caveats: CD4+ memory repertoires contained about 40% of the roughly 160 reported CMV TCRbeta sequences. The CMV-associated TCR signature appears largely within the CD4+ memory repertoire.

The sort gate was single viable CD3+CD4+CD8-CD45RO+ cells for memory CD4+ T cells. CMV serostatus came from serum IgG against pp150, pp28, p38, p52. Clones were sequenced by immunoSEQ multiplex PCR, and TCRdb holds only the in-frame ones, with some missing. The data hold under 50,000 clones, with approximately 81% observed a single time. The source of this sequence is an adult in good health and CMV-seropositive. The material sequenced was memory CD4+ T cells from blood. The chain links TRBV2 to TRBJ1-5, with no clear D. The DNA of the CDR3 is TGTGCCAGTACGCTTGGGAATTATCAGCCCCAGCATTTT. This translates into CASTLGNYQPQHF.